The TCR beta chain under discussion was sequenced for a study of T cell responses to AZD1222 COVID-19 vaccine. Data came from immunoSEQ multiplex PCR; TCRdb stores just in-frame clones and leaves some out. The table has over 150,000 clones, roughly 90% seen once. This clone was detected a few times. V lost 4 bases to trimming and J lost 2 bases, with 15 bases between them. The length of the CDR3 is 16 residues. CDR1 is MDHEN and CDR2 is SYDVKM in the germline V gene. The starting material was peripheral blood, obtained on day 0 of AZD1222 vaccination. The rearrangement joins TRBV28 to TRBJ1-3; D uncertain. This sequence originates from an adult in good health. The CDR3 nucleotides are TGTGCCAGCAGTTCACGGGCCAAAGGACCTGGAAACACCATATATTTT. Translated: CASSSRAKGPGNTIYF.